The 27 T cell receptor beta chains below were found in one sample sequenced in a study of CD8+ T cells in alopecia areata. TCR sequencing used cDNA made by reverse transcription of extracted RNA. This table comes from immunoSEQ multiplex PCR, and its TCRdb copy is limited to in-frame clones, with some not included. The repertoire holds over 250,000 clones, with 50% to 75% as singletons. Treatment meaning: oral pan-JAK inhibitor, 5-10 mg twice daily. Material: CD4+ T cells sorted from blood, obtained at roughly week 53, from a patient treated with tofacitinib. The receptors originated from a human donor with alopecia areata.

In its sample, this clone was seen a few times. The chain couples TRBV29-1 to TRBJ2-7; D is perhaps TRBD1 (6 bases). V lost 8 bases to trimming and J lost 1 base, with 12 bases between them. The CDR3 spans 12 residues. The V gene's germline CDR1 is SQVTM and CDR2 ANQGSEA. CDR3 sequence: CSIGTGSYEQYF. The CDR3 DNA reads TGCAGCATTGGAACAGGGTCCTACGAGCAGTACTTC.

This sequence joins TRBV30 and TRBJ1-6, with TRBD1 identical over 8 bases. Germline-derived CDR1 and CDR2 are GTSNPN and SVGIG (reference sequence). The CDR3 length is 12 residues. The trim removed 7 bases at V and 8 bases at J, leaving 4 bases unmatched. The CDR3 region has the DNA TGTGCCTCCTTACAGGGGGATTCACCCCTCCACTTT. Amino acid sequence: CASLQGDSPLHF.

The chain is built from TRBV5-1 and TRBJ2-3, with D perhaps assigned TRBD1 or TRBD2 (5 bases each). The CDR3 extends over 14 amino acids. The ends were cut back, 10 bases at V and 4 bases at J, with 19 bases in the middle. CDR1 SGHRS and CDR2 YFSETQ come from the germline V gene. DNA for the CDR3: TGCGCCTCTGCTCGGGACCCCGGGGCAGATACGCAGTATTTT. This codes for CASARDPGADTQYF.

CDR3 loop: CASSYSYMTEAFF. The CDR3 DNA reads as TGTGCCAGCAGTTACTCGTATATGACTGAAGCTTTCTTT. V is TRBV6-5 and J is TRBJ1-1; D is undetermined. Trimming stripped 0 bases from V and 5 bases from J, with 7 bases between. The V gene's germline CDR1 is MNHEY and CDR2 SVGAGI. The CDR3 length is 13 residues.

The chain is built from TRBV27 and TRBJ1-2; D remains unclear. CDR3 length: 11 residues. Per germline, CDR1 MNHEY and CDR2 SMNVEV (reference sequence). Trimming took 8 bases from V and 8 from J, leaving 12 bases between them. CDR3 DNA sequence: TGTGCCAGCGGGTCATGGGAAGGCTACACCTTC. Translation gives CASGSWEGYTF.

V and J are TRBV30 and TRBJ1-1; D gene ambiguous. Trimming removed 2 bases at V and 0 bases at J, with 4 bases between. Germline assignment: CDR1 GTSNPN and CDR2 SVGIG (reference sequence). The CDR3 has 12 amino acids. The CDR3 reads CAWSKVNTEAFF. The CDR3 DNA follows: TGTGCCTGGAGTAAAGTGAACACTGAAGCTTTCTTT.

The gene calls are TRBV4-1 and TRBJ2-6; no firm D call. V was clipped by 1 base and J by 0 bases, with 4 bases between them. The germline CDR1 and CDR2 sequences are MGHRA and YSYEKL. The length of the CDR3 is 15 residues. The CDR3 nucleotides read TGCGCCAGCAGCCAAGCGCCCTCTGGGGCCAACGTCCTGACTTTC. Its translation is CASSQAPSGANVLTF.

The rearrangement links TRBV4-1 to TRBJ2-5; the D gene is possibly TRBD2 (6 bases). Germline loops: CDR1 MGHRA, CDR2 YSYEKL. V gave up 6 bases and J gave up 5 bases, with 13 bases separating them. CDR3 length: 13 amino acids. The DNA of the CDR3 is TGCGCCAGCAGTAGACTAGTTGGGGAGACCCAGTACTTC. Amino acid sequence: CASSRLVGETQYF.

The chain is built from TRBV29-1 and TRBJ1-1; the D is unclear. There are 14 residues in the CDR3. Germline-derived CDR1 and CDR2 are SQVTM and ANQGSEA. The CDR3 protein is CSGRLGRWGTEAFF. DNA for the CDR3: TGCAGTGGGCGGTTGGGAAGGTGGGGCACTGAAGCTTTCTTT.

The rearrangement uses TRBV14 and TRBJ1-5; 11 bases agree with TRBD1. The CDR3 has 17 residues. Germline V lookup: CDR1 SGHDN, CDR2 FVKESK. V trimming: 3 bases; J trimming: 5 bases; junction bases outside the gene matches: 9. The CDR3 region has the DNA TGTGCCAGCAGCCATGGAAGGACAGGGGGCAATGATCAGCCCCAGCATTTT. Amino acid sequence: CASSHGRTGGNDQPQHF.

The rearrangement joins TRBV25-1 to TRBJ1-1; D ambiguous. This CDR3 has 13 amino acids. V was cut by 7 bases and J by 4 bases, with 13 bases left in between. Germline assignment: CDR1 MGHDK and CDR2 SYGVNS. DNA for the CDR3: TGTGCCAGCACCGAATGGGGTGGCACTGAAGCTTTCTTT. Its protein product is CASTEWGGTEAFF.

The sample holds one count of this clone. V gene TRBV28 combines with J gene TRBJ1-2; TRBD1 matches 11 bases. The ends lost 4 bases at V and 8 bases at J; junction bases unmatched: 9. The germline V gene has CDR1 MDHEN and CDR2 SYDVKM. The CDR3 runs to 15 residues. CDR3 loop: CASSSGGTGGRGYTF. The CDR3 DNA sequence: TGTGCCAGCAGTTCCGGGGGGACAGGGGGACGAGGCTACACCTTC.

The chain joins TRBV9 to TRBJ2-3, with D uncertain. CDR1 SGDLS and CDR2 YYNGEE come from the germline V gene. Trimming pared 3 bases from V and 0 bases from J, leaving 11 bases between. The CDR3 is 15 residues long. The CDR3 spells CASSGLGLSTDTQYF. The CDR3 DNA sequence: TGTGCCAGCAGCGGTCTAGGCTTAAGCACAGATACGCAGTATTTT.

This chain links TRBV9 with TRBJ2-7; the match to TRBD2 covers 7 bases. The ends lost 4 bases at V and 6 bases at J; junction bases unmatched: 7. The CDR3 extends over 13 amino acids. Germline-derived CDR1 and CDR2 are SGDLS and YYNGEE. The CDR3 DNA reads as TGTGCCAGCAGCTCTCTACCGGGGGGCGAGCAGTACTTC. Protein: CASSSLPGGEQYF.

V gene TRBV5-4 combines with J gene TRBJ2-3; 7 nucleotides align to TRBD1. The germline V gene encodes CDR1 SGHNT and CDR2 YYREEE (reference sequence). The CDR3 contains 15 residues. The trim removed 3 bases at V and 0 bases at J, leaving 4 bases unmatched. The chain's CDR3 is CASSYGTASTDTQYF. CDR3 DNA sequence: TGTGCCAGCAGCTATGGGACAGCTAGCACAGATACGCAGTATTTT.

On this clone itself: The sample carries other DNA sequences with the same CDR3. The chain links TRBV7-2 to TRBJ1-6, with D possibly TRBD1 on 5 matching bases. This CDR3 contains 13 residues. V was shortened by 2 bases and J by 9 bases, with 8 bases between the two germline ends. The germline V gene encodes CDR1 SGHTA and CDR2 FQGNSA. CDR3 loop: CASSLRRGSPLHF. The CDR3 coding sequence is TGTGCCAGCAGCTTACGGAGGGGTTCACCCCTCCACTTT.

The rearrangement joins TRBV15 to TRBJ2-5, with 8 bases fitting TRBD1. The CDR3 contains 15 residues. CDR1 is LNHNV, CDR2 YYDKDF, per germline (reference sequence). With V trimmed by 1 base and J by 1 base, 2 bases remained unmatched. The DNA of the CDR3 is TGTGCCACCAGCAGAGGGGGACAGGCCCAAGAGACCCAGTACTTC. The encoded protein is CATSRGGQAQETQYF.

This clone showed up just a few times. V is TRBV6-5 and J is TRBJ1-1; D gene unclear. The CDR3 extends over 12 amino acids. Germline V gene data show CDR1 as MNHEY and CDR2 as SVGAGI. V was shortened by 6 bases and J by 7 bases, with 12 bases between the two germline ends. CDR3 DNA sequence: TGTGCCAGCAGCCCCCGAGAAGGTGAAGCTTTCTTT. Protein product: CASSPREGEAFF.

In this sample, this clone turned up a few times. The chain is built from TRBV29-1 and TRBJ2-5; the D gene could be TRBD1 or TRBD2 (6 bases each). This CDR3 region has 13 residues. V was pared by 6 bases and J by 1 base, with 12 bases between. CDR1 SQVTM and CDR2 ANQGSEA come from the germline V gene. The chain's CDR3 is CSVGGGPQETQYF. DNA for the CDR3: TGCAGCGTCGGAGGGGGTCCCCAAGAGACCCAGTACTTC.

This clone was recorded once. The chain combines TRBV10-3 with TRBJ2-1; D gene ambiguous. From germline, CDR1 is ENHRY and CDR2 SYGVKD. The CDR3 loop spans 11 amino acids. V gave up 4 bases and J gave up 5 bases, with 3 bases separating them. The CDR3 is CAISANNEQFF. The DNA of the CDR3 is TGTGCCATCAGTGCTAACAATGAGCAGTTCTTC.

V gene TRBV4-2 combines with J gene TRBJ1-2, with D tentatively TRBD1 (5 bases). With 0 bases removed from V and 8 bases from J, the gap between germline ends came to 13 bases. The germline CDR1 and CDR2 sequences are LGHNA and YNFKEQ. The CDR3 extends over 14 amino acids. The chain's CDR3 is CASSQEVGRDGYTF. The DNA of the CDR3 is TGTGCCAGCAGCCAAGAGGTCGGCAGGGACGGCTACACCTTC.

This clone was detected only a few times. The chain combines TRBV6-5 with TRBJ2-1; tentatively, D is TRBD1 (5 bases). Germline assignment: CDR1 MNHEY and CDR2 SVGAGI. There are 12 residues in the CDR3. V was trimmed by 10 bases and J by 5 bases, leaving 12 bases between them. CDR3 sequence: CATREGDNEQFF. The CDR3 bases are TGTGCCACCAGGGAAGGGGACAATGAGCAGTTCTTC.

J is TRBJ2-5 and V is TRBV7-3; D may be TRBD2 (5 bases). This CDR3 has 13 residues. The germline V gene encodes CDR1 SGHTA and CDR2 FQGTGA. Trimming removed 2 bases at V and 2 bases at J, with 6 bases between. CDR3 loop: CASSLGRQETQYF. The CDR3 DNA reads TGTGCCAGCAGCTTAGGGAGACAAGAGACCCAGTACTTC.

This clone has more than one count but fewer than ten. The chain combines TRBV5-1 with TRBJ2-1, with D hard to call. CDR1 is SGHRS and CDR2 is YFSETQ in the germline V gene. The CDR3 runs to 14 residues. V lost 4 bases and J 5 bases, leaving 13 bases between the germline ends. CDR3 residues: CASSQSPENNEQFF. The CDR3 DNA reads as TGCGCCAGCAGCCAGTCGCCAGAGAACAATGAGCAGTTCTTC.

J is TRBJ2-7 and V is TRBV4-2; 7 nucleotides align to TRBD2. Germline loops: CDR1 LGHNA, CDR2 YNFKEQ. The CDR3 is 16 residues long. The trim removed 0 bases at V and 2 bases at J, leaving 7 bases unmatched. CDR3 bases: TGTGCCAGCAGCCAAGATCCAGCGGGGAGACCCTACGAGCAGTACTTC. The encoded protein is CASSQDPAGRPYEQYF.

This clone was seen many times. The chain is built from TRBV23-1 and TRBJ1-4, with a possible D match to TRBD1 (6 bases). TRBV23-1 is an ORF; its function is uncertain. The CDR3 length is 14 residues. The V end was cut by 0 bases, the J end by 5 bases, with 7 bases between. The DNA for the CDR3 is TGCGCCAGCAGTCAATCGGGACAAAATGAAAAACTGTTTTTT. This codes for CASSQSGQNEKLFF.

V usage is TRBV7-2 and J usage is TRBJ1-2, with D maybe TRBD1 (6 bases). V gave up 5 bases and J gave up 7 bases, with 17 bases separating them. Germline V gene sequence: CDR1 SGHTA, CDR2 FQGNSA. CDR3 size: 14 residues. CDR3 DNA: TGTGCCAGCAGCCCCGGGACAAGGGCGGGTGGCTACACCTTC. Residues: CASSPGTRAGGYTF. Filled out from reference TRBV7-2 and TRBJ1-2, the complete variable domain reads GAGVSQSPSNKVTEKGKDVELRCDPISGHTALYWYRQSLGQGLEFLIYFQGNSAPDKSGLPSDRFSAERTGGSVSTLTIQRTQQEDSAVYLCASSPGTRAGGYTFGSGTRLTVV.